These T cell receptor beta chains were read from a single sample in a study of blood T cell repertoires in COVID-19. TCRdb's table, derived via immunoSEQ multiplex PCR, lists solely in-frame clones and lacks some. The sample consists of over 60,000 clones, over 80% of them appearing once. The sample taken for sequencing was peripheral blood. The receptors were gathered from a woman at least 80 years old with active COVID-19. Each CDR3 is given with its conserved first and last residue. The D gene is left open where the match is weak. A clone size is listed for some rows: how often the clone was seen (once, few, many), or a class if it is expanded.

v_call	j_call	d_call	clone_size	cdr3_aa	cdr3_nt
TRBV6-2/TRBV6-3	TRBJ2-1	NA	NA	CASSWSDDEQFF	TGTGCCAGCAGTTGGAGTGACGATGAGCAGTTCTTC
TRBV6-5	TRBJ1-1	NA	once	CASSRVLEGTEAFF	TGTGCCAGCAGCAGGGTCCTGGAAGGCACTGAAGCTTTCTTT
TRBV9	TRBJ2-7	TRBD2	NA	CASSPGLASTYEQYF	TGTGCCAGCAGCCCCGGACTAGCGTCTACCTACGAGCAGTACTTC
TRBV7-2	TRBJ2-1	TRBD2	NA	CASSFPGGRLYNEQFF	TGTGCCAGCAGCTTTCCAGGCGGGAGATTGTACAATGAGCAGTTCTTC
TRBV7-9	TRBJ2-3	NA	NA	CASSSRDSRDTQYF	TGTGCCAGCAGCTCCAGGGACTCCCGAGATACGCAGTATTTT
TRBV7-3	TRBJ2-5	NA	NA	CASSLTGGGTQYF	TGTGCCAGCAGCTTAACGGGAGGCGGGACCCAGTACTTC
TRBV19	TRBJ1-5	NA	NA	CASSPFGLNSNQPQHF	TGTGCCAGTAGTCCGTTCGGACTTAATAGCAATCAGCCCCAGCATTTT
TRBV7-2	TRBJ1-3	NA	once	CASSLLGREENTIYF	TGTGCCAGCAGCTTATTAGGCAGGGAGGAAAACACCATATATTTT
TRBV11-2	TRBJ2-7	TRBD2	NA	CASSLDLSGASYEQYF	TGTGCCAGCAGCTTAGATCTAAGCGGGGCCTCCTACGAGCAGTACTTC
TRBV23-1	TRBJ2-7	NA	NA	CASIRGFSYEQYF	TGCGCCAGCATACGGGGTTTCTCCTACGAGCAGTACTTC
TRBV24-1	TRBJ2-6	NA	NA	CATSDATASGANVLTF	TGTGCCACCAGTGACGCGACAGCCTCTGGGGCCAACGTCCTGACTTTC
TRBV5-5	TRBJ2-7	NA	NA	CASSLVVGPYEQYF	TGTGCCAGCAGCTTGGTTGTGGGGCCCTACGAGCAGTACTTC
TRBV10-2	TRBJ1-1	TRBD1	NA	CASRGQVNTEAFF	TGCGCCAGCAGGGGACAGGTGAACACTGAAGCTTTCTTT
TRBV28	TRBJ2-6	TRBD2	once	CASSLLAGVSGANVLTF	TGTGCCAGCAGTTTACTAGCGGGAGTCTCTGGGGCCAACGTCCTGACTTTC
TRBV27	TRBJ2-3	NA	NA	CASSFFGGGTDTQYF	TGTGCCAGCAGTTTCTTTGGAGGCGGGACAGATACGCAGTATTTT
TRBV24-1	TRBJ2-3	TRBD2	once	CATSDLTSGSTDTQYF	TGTGCCACCAGTGATTTGACTAGCGGGAGCACAGATACGCAGTATTTT
TRBV30	TRBJ2-1	TRBD1	NA	CAWSVPGQGLYNEQFF	TGTGCCTGGAGTGTACCTGGACAGGGCCTATACAATGAGCAGTTCTTC
TRBV4-1	TRBJ2-7	NA	once	CASSLGRFGEQYF	TGCGCCAGCAGCCTGGGGAGGTTTGGCGAGCAGTACTTC
TRBV5-4	TRBJ1-4	TRBD1	NA	CASSSGGGKTNEKLFF	TGTGCCAGCAGCTCAGGGGGCGGGAAAACTAATGAAAAACTGTTTTTT
TRBV6-5	TRBJ2-5	NA	NA	CASTRTGLIETQYF	TGTGCCAGCACCCGGACGGGACTGATAGAGACCCAGTACTTC
TRBV9	TRBJ1-1	TRBD1	NA	CASSAGQGGDTEAFF	TGTGCCAGCAGCGCAGGACAGGGAGGGGACACTGAAGCTTTCTTT
TRBV6-2/TRBV6-3	TRBJ2-3	TRBD2	NA	CASSWTSPTDTQYF	TGTGCCAGCAGTTGGACTAGCCCCACAGATACGCAGTATTTT
TRBV28	TRBJ2-3	TRBD2	NA	CASSFRTSGVPSTDTQYF	TGTGCCAGCAGTTTCAGGACTAGCGGGGTCCCTAGCACAGATACGCAGTATTTT
TRBV6-2/TRBV6-3	TRBJ2-2	TRBD2	NA	CASSYPRGGFNTGELFF	TGTGCCAGCAGTTACCCCCGGGGGGGGTTCAACACCGGGGAGCTGTTTTTT
TRBV7-9	TRBJ2-5	NA	once	CASSLGIGRETQYF	TGTGCCAGCAGCTTAGGAATAGGGAGGGAGACCCAGTACTTC
TRBV14	TRBJ2-7	NA	NA	CASSQDPAWASLGNEQYF	TGTGCCAGCAGCCAAGACCCCGCGTGGGCTTCTCTGGGTAACGAGCAGTACTTC
TRBV2	TRBJ1-3	NA	NA	CASSYTGNTIYF	TGTGCCAGCAGTTACACTGGAAACACCATATATTTT
TRBV10-3	TRBJ2-7	NA	NA	CATSQGTYEQYF	TGTGCCACGAGCCAGGGCACCTACGAGCAGTACTTC
TRBV19	TRBJ2-1	TRBD2	NA	CASRTSGRADEQFF	TGTGCCAGTAGGACTAGCGGGAGAGCCGATGAGCAGTTCTTC
TRBV6-1	TRBJ1-2	TRBD1	NA	CASSETRTGYGYTF	TGTGCCAGCAGTGAAACCCGGACAGGCTATGGCTACACCTTC
TRBV9	TRBJ2-1	NA	NA	CASSVGSARLYEQFF	TGTGCCAGCAGCGTTGGGAGTGCAAGGTTGTATGAGCAGTTCTTC
TRBV23-1	TRBJ2-1	TRBD1	once	CEPQGDGSYNEQFF	TGCGAACCGCAGGGGGATGGCTCCTACAATGAGCAGTTCTTC
TRBV5-1	TRBJ1-4	NA	NA	CASRRGTNEKLFF	TGCGCCAGCCGCAGGGGCACGAATGAAAAACTGTTTTTT
TRBV15	TRBJ2-2	TRBD1	NA	CATSRGTGGTTGELFF	TGTGCCACCAGCAGAGGGACAGGGGGAACCACCGGGGAGCTGTTTTTT
TRBV14	TRBJ1-2	NA	NA	CASSQNPGYGYTF	TGTGCCAGCAGCCAGAATCCGGGATATGGCTACACCTTC
TRBV23-1	TRBJ1-5	TRBD1	NA	CASSRTGHNQPQHF	TGCGCCAGCAGTAGGACAGGGCACAATCAGCCCCAGCATTTT
TRBV4-2	TRBJ2-4	TRBD1	NA	CASSQAGTGKNIQYF	TGTGCCAGCAGCCAAGCCGGGACAGGGAAAAACATTCAGTACTTC
TRBV6-6	TRBJ2-1	NA	NA	CASRYPSPYNEQFF	TGTGCCAGCAGGTACCCTAGTCCCTACAATGAGCAGTTCTTC
TRBV7-9	TRBJ2-5	TRBD2	once	CASTREGPGETQYF	TGTGCCAGCACCCGGGAGGGCCCGGGGGAGACCCAGTACTTC
TRBV6-5	TRBJ2-5	NA	NA	CASIEKGSQYF	TGTGCCAGCATCGAGAAAGGGAGCCAGTACTTC
TRBV7-6	TRBJ2-7	TRBD2	NA	CASSPGTSGRTIPYEQYF	TGTGCCAGCAGCCCGGGGACTAGCGGGAGAACTATCCCCTACGAGCAGTACTTC
TRBV28	TRBJ2-3	TRBD2	NA	CASSLLSERDTDTQYF	TGTGCCAGCAGTTTGCTATCGGAGCGGGACACAGATACGCAGTATTTT